Listed below are T cell receptor beta chains from one sample, sequenced in a study of control samples from healthy donors and cancer patients. Only in-frame clones appear in the TCRdb table, and some are missing; sequencing was by immunoSEQ multiplex PCR. The sample records approximately 92,000 clones, 85% to 95% being singletons. Sequencing used blood. The receptors here all came from a woman aged 25 to 45 in good health. The CDR3 runs from the conserved cysteine through the conserved F or W. A D gene is named only where the DNA matches it firmly. Part of the rows lack a size; the others show once, few, many or a class for expanded clones.

-,18,-,TRBJ1-1,TRBV5-1,CASSRSPTEKTMNTEAFF,TGCGCCAGCAGCCGCAGCCCGACAGAGAAGACGATGAACACTGAAGCTTTCTTT
TRBD2,15,-,TRBJ2-1,TRBV5-4,CASSPLAGARNEQFF,TGTGCCAGCAGCCCACTAGCGGGAGCGCGCAATGAGCAGTTCTTC
-,16,-,TRBJ2-3,TRBV4-2,CASSQEGNIVADTQYF,TGTGCCAGCAGCCAAGAGGGAAATATTGTAGCAGATACGCAGTATTTT
TRBD2,13,-,TRBJ2-1,TRBV2,CATGLAVHNEQFF,TGTGCCACGGGACTAGCGGTTCACAATGAGCAGTTCTTC
TRBD1,17,-,TRBJ1-1,TRBV7-9,CASSLDGTGGPGTEAFF,TGTGCCAGCAGCTTAGACGGGACAGGGGGCCCGGGGACTGAAGCTTTCTTT
-,14,-,TRBJ2-3,TRBV28,CASSFRGPTDTQYF,TGTGCCAGCAGTTTCAGAGGTCCCACAGATACGCAGTATTTT
-,15,-,TRBJ1-3,TRBV14,CASSLDMNSGNTIYF,TGTGCCAGCAGCCTTGACATGAACTCTGGAAACACCATATATTTT
TRBD2,16,-,TRBJ2-1,TRBV19,CASSKTSGRAFNEQFF,TGTGCCAGTAGTAAAACTAGCGGGAGGGCCTTCAATGAGCAGTTCTTC
TRBD2,15,-,TRBJ2-7,TRBV19,CASSPVAGGGYEQYF,TGTGCCAGTAGTCCCGTCGCGGGAGGGGGCTACGAGCAGTACTTC
-,13,once,TRBJ2-1,TRBV4-1,CASSQGSAQLKFF,TGCGCCAGCAGCCAGGGAAGCGCCCAACTGAAGTTCTTC
TRBD2,14,-,TRBJ2-1,TRBV10-3,CAMSPSGEGREQFF,TGTGCCATGAGCCCTAGCGGGGAGGGCCGTGAGCAGTTCTTC
TRBD1,17,-,TRBJ2-6,TRBV27,CASGPGTGAVGANVLTF,TGTGCCAGCGGCCCCGGGACAGGGGCAGTGGGGGCCAACGTCCTGACTTTC
-,13,-,TRBJ1-2,TRBV12-3/TRBV12-4,CASSIRTVTGYTF,TGTGCCAGCAGTATAAGGACAGTAACTGGCTACACCTTC
TRBD1,17,-,TRBJ1-2,TRBV13,CASSFSSADRVGYGYTF,TGTGCCAGCAGCTTTTCTTCCGCCGACAGGGTGGGCTATGGCTACACCTTC
TRBD2,15,-,TRBJ2-1,TRBV6-5,CASSYSPSGSDEQFF,TGTGCCAGCAGTTACTCGCCTAGCGGGAGCGATGAGCAGTTCTTC
TRBD2,16,-,TRBJ2-2,TRBV3-1/TRBV3-2,CASSQASGSGTGELFF,TGTGCCAGCAGCCAGGCTAGCGGGAGTGGCACCGGGGAGCTGTTTTTT
-,13,-,TRBJ2-5,TRBV28,CASSRTVQETQYF,TGTGCCAGCAGCCGGACAGTCCAAGAGACCCAGTACTTC
TRBD2,14,-,TRBJ2-3,TRBV7-2,CASSPGLAIDTQYF,TGTGCCAGCAGCCCCGGACTAGCGATAGATACGCAGTATTTT
TRBD1,14,-,TRBJ2-2,TRBV6-5,CASSYRGRTGELFF,TGTGCCAGCAGTTACAGGGGGCGAACCGGGGAGCTGTTTTTT
-,14,-,TRBJ2-7,TRBV6-1,CASSDSDRTYEQYF,TGTGCCAGCAGTGATAGTGACAGAACCTACGAGCAGTACTTC
-,11,-,TRBJ2-1,TRBV12-3/TRBV12-4,CASSYVNEQFF,TGTGCCAGCAGTTACGTAAATGAGCAGTTCTTC
-,14,-,TRBJ2-6,TRBV7-6,CASSLAPGANVLTF,TGTGCCAGCAGCTTAGCGCCCGGGGCCAACGTCCTGACTTTC
-,17,-,TRBJ2-7,TRBV5-1,CASSLAWGGGGSYEQYF,TGCGCCAGCAGCTTGGCCTGGGGAGGGGGGGGCTCCTACGAGCAGTACTTC
TRBD2,16,-,TRBJ2-3,TRBV4-1,CASSQAISGATDTQYF,TGCGCCAGCAGCCAAGCTATTAGCGGGGCCACAGATACGCAGTATTTT
TRBD1,17,once,TRBJ2-3,TRBV24-1,CATSDPPGQGTADTQYF,TGTGCCACCAGTGATCCACCGGGACAGGGGACGGCAGATACGCAGTATTTT
TRBD1,14,-,TRBJ1-2,TRBV10-2,CASSEHDRGRGYTF,TGCGCCAGCAGTGAGCACGACAGGGGGCGAGGCTACACCTTC
-,14,-,TRBJ1-3,TRBV5-1,CASSFDALGNTIYF,TGCGCCAGCAGCTTTGACGCGTTAGGAAACACCATATATTTT
TRBD1,15,-,TRBJ1-4,TRBV11-2,CASSLETGANEKLFF,TGTGCCAGCAGCTTAGAAACAGGGGCTAATGAAAAACTGTTTTTT
-,14,-,TRBJ1-1,TRBV27,CASSLSADNTEAFF,TGTGCCAGCAGTTTATCGGCCGACAACACTGAAGCTTTCTTT
-,16,-,TRBJ1-1,TRBV25-1,CASSESTGGRVAEAFF,TGTGCCAGCAGTGAATCCACGGGAGGGCGAGTGGCTGAAGCTTTCTTT
-,14,-,TRBJ2-3,TRBV6-6,CASRSRGSTDTQYF,TGTGCCAGCAGAAGTCGGGGGAGCACAGATACGCAGTATTTT
-,14,-,TRBJ1-5,TRBV28,CASSLTLGYQPQHF,TGTGCCAGCAGTTTGACGTTGGGGTATCAGCCCCAGCATTTT
-,12,-,TRBJ1-1,TRBV11-3,CASSLANTEAFF,TGTGCCAGCAGCTTAGCTAACACTGAAGCTTTCTTT
-,15,-,TRBJ1-4,TRBV11-2,CASSLDPSRREKLFF,TGTGCCAGCAGCTTAGATCCATCCCGTCGCGAAAAACTGTTTTTT
-,13,-,TRBJ2-1,TRBV6-4,CASSDATLNEQFF,TGTGCCAGCAGTGACGCGACCTTGAATGAGCAGTTCTTC
-,14,-,TRBJ1-2,TRBV7-8,CASSPRDFSGGYTF,TGTGCCAGCAGCCCCAGGGACTTCTCGGGAGGCTACACCTTC
-,14,-,TRBJ1-5,TRBV30,CAWSAGQSNQPQHF,TGTGCCTGGAGTGCCGGACAGAGCAATCAGCCCCAGCATTTT
TRBD2,14,-,TRBJ2-7,TRBV6-5,CASRTSGSSYEQYF,TGTGCCAGCCGGACTAGCGGGAGCTCCTACGAGCAGTACTTC
TRBD1,14,once,TRBJ2-1,TRBV3-1/TRBV3-2,CASSPETGFDEQFF,TGTGCCAGCAGCCCCGAGACAGGGTTCGATGAGCAGTTCTTC
TRBD2,15,-,TRBJ2-7,TRBV3-1/TRBV3-2,CASSQTTSVEGEQYF,TGTGCCAGCAGCCAGACGACTAGCGTAGAAGGGGAGCAGTACTTC
-,17,-,TRBJ2-7,TRBV5-1,CASSSQPPRGRSYEQYF,TGCGCCAGCAGCTCTCAGCCTCCCCGGGGCAGATCCTACGAGCAGTACTTC
-,14,-,TRBJ1-3,TRBV6-5,CASRTEGAGNTIYF,TGTGCCAGCAGGACCGAGGGAGCAGGAAACACCATATATTTT
TRBD1,13,-,TRBJ1-2,TRBV19,CASSIDRVSGYTF,TGTGCCAGTAGTATTGACAGGGTCTCTGGCTACACCTTC
TRBD1,16,-,TRBJ1-6,TRBV6-1,CASSEGTGGGNSPLHF,TGTGCCAGCAGTGAAGGGACAGGGGGCGGGAATTCACCCCTCCACTTT
-,13,-,TRBJ1-1,TRBV12-5,CASGLTGYTEAFF,TGTGCTAGTGGCCTAACAGGATACACTGAAGCTTTCTTT
TRBD2,16,-,TRBJ2-3,TRBV5-1,CASSSRTSGVTDTQYF,TGCGCCAGCAGCTCCCGGACTAGCGGTGTCACAGATACGCAGTATTTT
TRBD1,13,-,TRBJ1-2,TRBV11-2,CASSTGTAYGYTF,TGTGCCAGCAGCACTGGGACAGCCTATGGCTACACCTTC
TRBD1,14,-,TRBJ2-7,TRBV5-1,CASRNGTVSYEQYF,TGCGCCAGCAGAAATGGGACAGTCTCCTACGAGCAGTACTTC
-,12,-,TRBJ2-7,TRBV6-5,CASGDAAYEQYF,TGTGCCAGCGGGGACGCCGCCTACGAGCAGTACTTC
TRBD2,18,once,TRBJ2-1,TRBV4-1,CASVASGEGWSSYNEQFF,TGCGCCAGCGTTGCTAGCGGGGAGGGTTGGAGCTCCTACAATGAGCAGTTCTTC
-,17,-,TRBJ2-3,TRBV7-9,CASSLGLYLGSTDTQYF,TGTGCCAGCAGCTTAGGACTGTACCTGGGTAGCACAGATACGCAGTATTTT
TRBD2,13,-,TRBJ2-3,TRBV6-5,CASRGGSTDTQYF,TGTGCCAGCAGGGGCGGGAGTACAGATACGCAGTATTTT
-,12,-,TRBJ1-2,TRBV3-1/TRBV3-2,CASSQDTYGYTF,TGTGCCAGCAGCCAAGACACCTATGGCTACACCTTC
-,15,few,TRBJ2-7,TRBV19,CASSGGGGSSYEQYF,TGTGCCAGTAGTGGGGGGGGCGGAAGCTCCTACGAGCAGTACTTC